The clone carrying this T cell receptor beta chain occurred a few times. Its specificity is not known. This CDR3 region has 15 residues. Per germline, CDR1 SGHVS and CDR2 FQNEAQ. With 0 bases clipped from V and 5 bases from J, the junction kept 6 bases outside the gene matches. These data originate in a study of blood T cells in healthy people across ages. Study-wide results and caveats: A greater number of naive CD4+ cells and higher diversity distinguished long-lived donors from aged donors.

For the second PCR, which ran for 7 to 11 cycles, a sample-barcoded 5' primer and a J-beta primer mix were used. TCRdb reprocessed the 5' RACE reads via MiXCR and lists one record per CDR3 protein. Of about 1.6 million distinct CDR3 sequences in the sample, about 35% are singletons; the top ten hold roughly 12%. The TCR comes from a woman in her twenties or thirties in good health. Input material: blood. This chain links TRBV7-8 with TRBJ2-5; TRBD1 matches at 7 bases. As DNA, the CDR3 is TGTGCCAGCAGCTTAGCGGGGTCCAGGGGGGAGACCCAGTACTTC. This encodes CASSLAGSRGETQYF.